The entry below describes one T cell receptor (beta chain). From blood CD8+ and CD4+ T cells, TCR beta sequences were generated. It was healthy donors who served as the controls, matched for age and sex. Isolation of CD8+ and CD4+ T cells was performed negatively, whereas enrichment of TEMRA cells was done by FACS. After extraction with the RNeasy kit, about 0.45 to 1 ug of the RNA was reverse transcribed using random hexamers. The authors amplified TCR beta CDR3 across 54 Vbeta and 13 Jbeta using immunoSEQ multiplex PCR. Each CDR3 protein is one row after TCRdb ran MiXCR on the immunoSEQ multiplex PCR reads. This sample yields 150,000 to 200,000 distinct CDR3 sequences, of which approximately 94% are seen a single time; 0.08% to 0.11% belongs to the top ten. Trimming took off 5 bases at V and 0 bases at J, with 11 bases between the two ends. This CDR3 region has 14 residues. In germline, CDR1 is SGHTA, CDR2 FQGNSA.

This entry is derived from a study of CD8 T cells in Susac syndrome. V and J are TRBV7-2 and TRBJ2-7; maybe TRBD1 (5 bases). Sequences were obtained from CD4+ T cells from PBMCs. The sequence came from a human donor in good health. The CDR3 DNA is TGTGCCAGCAGCCCACAGGAGAGCTCCTACGAGCAGTACTTC. Residues: CASSPQESSYEQYF.